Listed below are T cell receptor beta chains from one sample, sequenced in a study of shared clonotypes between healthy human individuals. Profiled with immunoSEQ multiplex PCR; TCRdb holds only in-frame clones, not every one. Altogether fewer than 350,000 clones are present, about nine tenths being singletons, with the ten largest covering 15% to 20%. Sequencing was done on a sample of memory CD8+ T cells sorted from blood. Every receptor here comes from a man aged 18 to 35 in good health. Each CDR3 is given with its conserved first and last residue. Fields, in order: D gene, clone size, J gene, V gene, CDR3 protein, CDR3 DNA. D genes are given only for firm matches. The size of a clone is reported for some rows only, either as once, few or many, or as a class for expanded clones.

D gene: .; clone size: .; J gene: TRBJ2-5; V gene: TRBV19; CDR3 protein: CASSIRQETQYF; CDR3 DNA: TGTGCCAGTAGTATTCGGCAAGAGACCCAGTACTTC
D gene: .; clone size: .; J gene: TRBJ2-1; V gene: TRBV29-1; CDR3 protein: CSGWDSDSSYNEQFF; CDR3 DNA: TGCAGCGGGTGGGATAGCGATAGCTCCTACAATGAGCAGTTCTTC
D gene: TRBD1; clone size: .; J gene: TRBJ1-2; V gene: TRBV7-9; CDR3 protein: CASSSEGAGQEGYTF; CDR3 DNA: TGTGCCAGCAGCTCCGAGGGGGCAGGGCAAGAGGGCTACACCTTC
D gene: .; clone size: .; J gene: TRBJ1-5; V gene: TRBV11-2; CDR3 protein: CASSKTGIGNQPQHF; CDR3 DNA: TGTGCCAGCAGCAAAACAGGGATAGGCAATCAGCCCCAGCATTTT
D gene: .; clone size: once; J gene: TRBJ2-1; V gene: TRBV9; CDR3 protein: CASSVAGNYNEQFF; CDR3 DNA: TGTGCCAGCAGCGTCGCAGGGAACTACAATGAGCAGTTCTTC
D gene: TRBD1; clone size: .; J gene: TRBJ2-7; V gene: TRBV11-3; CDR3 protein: CASSLRGSLDEQYF; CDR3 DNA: TGTGCCAGCAGCCTCAGGGGGTCCCTGGACGAGCAGTACTTC
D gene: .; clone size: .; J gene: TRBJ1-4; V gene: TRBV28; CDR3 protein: CASRRGGGHEKLFF; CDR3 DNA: TGTGCCAGCAGAAGGGGGGGTGGCCATGAAAAACTGTTTTTT
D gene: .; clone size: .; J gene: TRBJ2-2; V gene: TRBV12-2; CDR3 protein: CASRRRTSGTNTGELFF; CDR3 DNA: TGTGCAAGTCGCCGGAGGACTAGCGGGACGAACACCGGGGAGCTGTTTTTT
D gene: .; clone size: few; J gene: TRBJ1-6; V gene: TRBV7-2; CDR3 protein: CASSLAPGLGSPLHF; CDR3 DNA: TGTGCCAGCAGCTTAGCGCCAGGGTTGGGTTCACCCCTCCACTTT
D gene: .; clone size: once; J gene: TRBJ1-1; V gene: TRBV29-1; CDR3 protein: CSVERPNTEAFF; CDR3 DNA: TGCAGCGTTGAGCGGCCGAACACTGAAGCTTTCTTT
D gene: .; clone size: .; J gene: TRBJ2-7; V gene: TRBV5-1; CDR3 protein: CASRRQNSYEQYF; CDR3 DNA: TGCGCCAGCAGGAGACAGAACTCCTACGAGCAGTACTTC
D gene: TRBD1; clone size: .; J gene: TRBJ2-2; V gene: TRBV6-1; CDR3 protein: CASSDFGQGWTGELFF; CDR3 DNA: TGTGCCAGCAGTGACTTCGGACAGGGGTGGACCGGGGAGCTGTTTTTT
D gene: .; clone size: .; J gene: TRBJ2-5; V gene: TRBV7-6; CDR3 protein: CASSLEPPETQYF; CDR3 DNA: TGTGCCAGCAGCTTAGAACCCCCAGAGACCCAGTACTTC
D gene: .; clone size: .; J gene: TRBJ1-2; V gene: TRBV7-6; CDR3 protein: CASSLDGGAYGYTF; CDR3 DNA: TGTGCCAGCAGCTTAGATGGGGGGGCCTATGGCTACACCTTC
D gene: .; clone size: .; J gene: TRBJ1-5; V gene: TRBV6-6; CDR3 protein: CASRGAGAFFNQPQHF; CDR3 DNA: TGTGCCAGCAGGGGGGCTGGGGCCTTCTTCAATCAGCCCCAGCATTTT
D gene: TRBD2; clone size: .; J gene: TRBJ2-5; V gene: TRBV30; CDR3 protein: CAWSLAGGWVETQYF; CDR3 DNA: TGTGCCTGGAGTCTAGCGGGGGGCTGGGTAGAGACCCAGTACTTC
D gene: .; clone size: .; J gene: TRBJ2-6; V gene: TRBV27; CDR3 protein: CASSPTPSGANVLTF; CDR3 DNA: TGTGCCAGCAGTCCTACACCCTCTGGGGCCAACGTCCTGACTTTC
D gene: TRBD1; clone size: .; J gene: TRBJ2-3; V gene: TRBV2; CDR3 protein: CARQGAKTDTQYF; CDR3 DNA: TGTGCCAGACAGGGGGCAAAGACAGATACGCAGTATTTT
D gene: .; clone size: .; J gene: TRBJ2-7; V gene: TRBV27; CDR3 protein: CAVGATGGYEQYF; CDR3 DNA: TGTGCCGTAGGGGCCACGGGTGGTTACGAGCAGTACTTC
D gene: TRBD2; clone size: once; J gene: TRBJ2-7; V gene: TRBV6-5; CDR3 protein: CASSYGLGNYEQYF; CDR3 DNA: TGTGCCAGCAGTTACGGACTAGGGAACTACGAGCAGTACTTC
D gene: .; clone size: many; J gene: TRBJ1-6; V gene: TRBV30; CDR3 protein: CAWGSGRGDSPLHF; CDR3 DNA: TGTGCCTGGGGTTCGGGGAGGGGAGATTCACCCCTCCACTTT
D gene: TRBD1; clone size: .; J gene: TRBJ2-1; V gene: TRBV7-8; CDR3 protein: CASSPRQGTYNEQFF; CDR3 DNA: TGTGCCAGCAGCCCCAGACAGGGGACCTACAATGAGCAGTTCTTC
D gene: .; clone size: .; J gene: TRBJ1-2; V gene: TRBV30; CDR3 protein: CAWSVEGIRGYTF; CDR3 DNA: TGTGCCTGGAGTGTAGAAGGGATACGAGGCTACACCTTC
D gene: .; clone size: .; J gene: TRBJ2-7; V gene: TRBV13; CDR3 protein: CASSLASPLTETYEQYF; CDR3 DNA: TGTGCCAGCAGCTTAGCGAGCCCTCTGACAGAGACCTACGAGCAGTACTTC
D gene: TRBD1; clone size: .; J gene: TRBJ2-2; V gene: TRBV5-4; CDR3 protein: CASSSGTGYTGELFF; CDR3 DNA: TGTGCCAGCAGCTCCGGGACAGGGTACACCGGGGAGCTGTTTTTT
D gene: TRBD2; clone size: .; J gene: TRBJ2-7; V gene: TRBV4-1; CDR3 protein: CASSQVSGISTYEQYF; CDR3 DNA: TGCGCCAGCAGCCAAGTTAGCGGGATATCGACCTACGAGCAGTACTTC
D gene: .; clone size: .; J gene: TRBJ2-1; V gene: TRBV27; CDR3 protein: CASSGSLNEQFF; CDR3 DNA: TGTGCCAGCAGTGGAAGTCTGAATGAGCAGTTCTTC
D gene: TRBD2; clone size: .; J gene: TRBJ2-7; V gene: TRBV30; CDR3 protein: CAWKLAGYEQYF; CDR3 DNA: TGTGCCTGGAAACTAGCGGGGTACGAGCAGTACTTC
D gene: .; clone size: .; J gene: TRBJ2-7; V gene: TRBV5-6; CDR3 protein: CASSPYGAGSHEQYF; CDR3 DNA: TGTGCCAGCAGCCCGTACGGGGCAGGGTCCCACGAGCAGTACTTC
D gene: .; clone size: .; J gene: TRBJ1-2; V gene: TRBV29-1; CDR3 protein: CSVEGNRYGYTF; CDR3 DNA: TGCAGCGTTGAGGGTAACCGCTATGGCTACACCTTC
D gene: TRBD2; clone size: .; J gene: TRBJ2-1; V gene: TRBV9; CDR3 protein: CASSERGTRSYNEQFF; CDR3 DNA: TGTGCCAGCAGCGAGCGAGGGACTAGGTCATACAATGAGCAGTTCTTC
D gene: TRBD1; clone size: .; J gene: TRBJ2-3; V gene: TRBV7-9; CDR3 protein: CASSPPTGAAFTDTQYF; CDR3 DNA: TGTGCCAGCAGCCCACCGACAGGGGCGGCATTTACAGATACGCAGTATTTT
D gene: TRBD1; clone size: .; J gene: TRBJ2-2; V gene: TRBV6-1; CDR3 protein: CASSTSGGTGELFF; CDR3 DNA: TGTGCCAGCAGCACCTCAGGGGGCACCGGGGAGCTGTTTTTT
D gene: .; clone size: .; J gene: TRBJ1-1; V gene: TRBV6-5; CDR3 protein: CASSYSQALEAFF; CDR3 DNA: TGTGCCAGCAGTTATAGTCAGGCCCTTGAAGCTTTCTTT
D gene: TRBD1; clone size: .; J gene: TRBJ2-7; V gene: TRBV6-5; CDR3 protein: CASSYSGTEYEQYF; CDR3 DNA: TGTGCCAGCAGTTACTCGGGGACAGAATACGAGCAGTACTTC
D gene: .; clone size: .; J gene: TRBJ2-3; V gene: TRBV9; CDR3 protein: CASSVAPPGQWGNEQYF; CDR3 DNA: TGTGCCAGCAGCGTAGCCCCACCGGGCCAGTGGGGAAATGAGCAGTATTTT
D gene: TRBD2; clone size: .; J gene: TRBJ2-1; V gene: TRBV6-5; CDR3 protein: CASSYGGVDEQFF; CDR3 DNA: TGTGCCAGCAGTTACGGGGGGGTAGATGAGCAGTTCTTC
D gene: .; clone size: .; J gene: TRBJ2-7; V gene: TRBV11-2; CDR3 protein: CASRFGEADEQYF; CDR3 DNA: TGTGCCAGCAGGTTCGGGGAGGCCGACGAGCAGTACTTC
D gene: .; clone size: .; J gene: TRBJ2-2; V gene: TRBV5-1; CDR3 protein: CASSLATRGELFF; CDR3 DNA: TGCGCCAGCAGCTTGGCCACCCGTGGGGAGCTGTTTTTT
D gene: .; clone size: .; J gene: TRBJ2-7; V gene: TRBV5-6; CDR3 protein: CASSLGALSWEQYF; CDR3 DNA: TGTGCCAGCAGCTTGGGAGCATTGTCATGGGAGCAGTACTTC
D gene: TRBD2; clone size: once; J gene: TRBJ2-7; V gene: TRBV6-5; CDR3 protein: CASSYSSGSLDEQYF; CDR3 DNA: TGTGCCAGCAGTTACTCTAGCGGGAGCTTAGACGAGCAGTACTTC
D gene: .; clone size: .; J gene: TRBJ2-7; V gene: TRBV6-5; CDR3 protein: CASSPEEGGYEQYF; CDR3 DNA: TGTGCCAGCAGCCCCGAGGAGGGAGGCTACGAGCAGTACTTC
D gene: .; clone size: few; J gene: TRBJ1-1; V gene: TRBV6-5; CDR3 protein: CASRNGMNTEAFF; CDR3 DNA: TGTGCCAGCAGGAACGGAATGAACACTGAAGCTTTCTTT
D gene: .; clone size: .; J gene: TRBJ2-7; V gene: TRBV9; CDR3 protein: CASSRDIGEQYF; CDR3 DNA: TGTGCCAGCAGCCGGGACATTGGGGAGCAGTACTTC
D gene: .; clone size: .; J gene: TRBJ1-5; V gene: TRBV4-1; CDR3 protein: CASSQEVSDNQPQHF; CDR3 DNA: TGCGCCAGCAGCCAAGAGGTGTCAGACAATCAGCCCCAGCATTTT